Following are 4 T cell receptor beta chains from one sample sequenced in a study of long-term antiretroviral therapy in people with HIV. Running of the v3.0 immunoSEQ assay took place at survey level. Libraries were prepared by immunoSEQ multiplex PCR; TCRdb keeps only in-frame clonotypes and omits some of them. The sample has around 20,000 clones; roughly 79% are singletons. This sample comprised unsorted PBMCs, obtained 2.2 years after starting antiretroviral therapy. Source of these receptors: a man aged 50 to 59 with HIV.

The V gene is TRBV7-2, the J gene TRBJ2-1; D unclear. Trimming removed 5 bases from V and 8 bases from J, with 10 bases in between. CDR1 is SGHTA, CDR2 FQGNSA, per germline. This CDR3 region has 12 residues. This CDR3 reads CASSALGYEQFF. In nucleotides, the CDR3 is TGTGCCAGCAGCGCCCTAGGCTATGAGCAGTTCTTC. Drawing the rest from reference TRBV7-2 and TRBJ2-1, the complete variable domain is GAGVSQSPSNKVTEKGKDVELRCDPISGHTALYWYRQSLGQGLEFLIYFQGNSAPDKSGLPSDRFSAERTGGSVSTLTIQRTQQEDSAVYLCASSALGYEQFFGPGTRLTVL.

The chain carries TRBV10-3 and TRBJ2-1, with D possibly being TRBD1 or TRBD2 (6 bases each). CDR1 is ENHRY and CDR2 is SYGVKD in the germline V gene. V lost 5 bases and J 4 bases, leaving 15 bases between the germline ends. The length of the CDR3 is 15 residues. CDR3 sequence (DNA): TGTGCCATCAGTAAAGGGGGGACGGGTTACAATGAGCAGTTCTTC. It encodes CAISKGGTGYNEQFF.

V and J are TRBV2 and TRBJ2-7; tentative D call: TRBD1 (6 bases). Germline V gives CDR1 SNHLY, CDR2 FYNNEI. The CDR3 runs 13 residues. V shed 4 bases and J shed 4 bases, with 11 bases lying between them. Written as DNA, the CDR3 is TGTGCCAGCAGTGGCAATGACAGGTACGAGCAGTACTTC. Protein sequence: CASSGNDRYEQYF.

The chain joins TRBV5-4 to TRBJ2-7; TRBD2 might be the D (5 bases). The CDR3 length is 14 residues. Trimming took off 2 bases at V and 1 base at J, with 10 bases between the two ends. CDR1 and CDR2 from the germline V gene are SGHNT and YYREEE (reference sequence). In DNA, the CDR3 is TGTGCCAGCAGCTTAGTCGAGCGGTCCTACGAGCAGTACTTC. Its protein product is CASSLVERSYEQYF.